This T cell receptor (beta chain) was captured in a study of cytomegalovirus exposure and HLA in healthy donors. Notes on the study in general: Later analysis demonstrated an association between a missense DCLRE1C variant and TCR beta V- and J-gene trimming.

With regard to this clone: Its specificity is unknown.

PCR employed 60 Vbeta and 13 Jbeta primers. The protocol was immunoSEQ multiplex PCR, while the TCRdb copy is restricted to in-frame clones and leaves out a portion. The table includes hundreds of thousands of clones, approximately 90% detected once. Trimming removed 8 bases from V and 4 bases from J; junction bases left unmatched: 7. This CDR3 has 14 amino acids. Germline CDR1 WNHNN, CDR2 SYGVQD (reference sequence). This receptor was identified in a young woman in good health and CMV-seronegative. The genes are TRBV10-1 and TRBJ1-1; 10 bases align to TRBD1. Sequenced sample: PBMCs. The CDR3 nucleotides are TGCGCCAGCTCCCCAGGGACAGGGGTCACTGAAGCTTTCTTT. Protein sequence: CASSPGTGVTEAFF.